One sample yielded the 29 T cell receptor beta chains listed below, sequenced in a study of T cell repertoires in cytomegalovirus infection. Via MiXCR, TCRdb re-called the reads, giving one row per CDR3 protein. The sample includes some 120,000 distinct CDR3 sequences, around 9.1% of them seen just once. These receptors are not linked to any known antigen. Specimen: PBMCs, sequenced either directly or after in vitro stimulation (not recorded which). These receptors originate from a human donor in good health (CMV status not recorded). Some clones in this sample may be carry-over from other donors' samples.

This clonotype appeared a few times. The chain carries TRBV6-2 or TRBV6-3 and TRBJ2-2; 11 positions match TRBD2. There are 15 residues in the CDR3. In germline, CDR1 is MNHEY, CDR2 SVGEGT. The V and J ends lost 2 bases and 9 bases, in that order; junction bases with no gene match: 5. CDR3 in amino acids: CASSYGTSGGRELFF. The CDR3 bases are TGTGCCAGCAGTTACGGGACTAGCGGTGGTCGGGAGCTGTTTTTT.

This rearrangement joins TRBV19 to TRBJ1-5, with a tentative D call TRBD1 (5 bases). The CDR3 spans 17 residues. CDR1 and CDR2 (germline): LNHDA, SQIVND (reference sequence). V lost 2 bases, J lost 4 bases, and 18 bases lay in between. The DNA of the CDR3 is TGTGCCAGTAGTATATTAACCCCGGACACAAAGAATCAGCCCCAGCATTTT. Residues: CASSILTPDTKNQPQHF.

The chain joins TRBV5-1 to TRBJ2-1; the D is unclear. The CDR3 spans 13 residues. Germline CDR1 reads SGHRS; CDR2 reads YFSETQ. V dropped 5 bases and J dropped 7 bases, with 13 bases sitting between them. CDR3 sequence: CASRENRANEQFF. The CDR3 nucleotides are TGCGCCAGCAGAGAAAACCGGGCGAATGAGCAGTTCTTC.

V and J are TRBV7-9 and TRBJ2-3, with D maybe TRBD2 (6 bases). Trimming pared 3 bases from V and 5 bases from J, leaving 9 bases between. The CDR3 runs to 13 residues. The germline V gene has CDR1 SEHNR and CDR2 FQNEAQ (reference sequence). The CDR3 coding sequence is TGTGCCAGCAGCTTCGGAGGGGTAGATACGCAGTATTTT. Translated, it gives CASSFGGVDTQYF.

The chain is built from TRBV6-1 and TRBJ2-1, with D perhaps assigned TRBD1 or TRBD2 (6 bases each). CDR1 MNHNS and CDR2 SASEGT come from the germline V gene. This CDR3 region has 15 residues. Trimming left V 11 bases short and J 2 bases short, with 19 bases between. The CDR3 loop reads CASNEGVAAYNEQFF. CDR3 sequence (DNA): TGTGCCTCGAATGAGGGGGTAGCGGCCTACAATGAGCAGTTCTTC.

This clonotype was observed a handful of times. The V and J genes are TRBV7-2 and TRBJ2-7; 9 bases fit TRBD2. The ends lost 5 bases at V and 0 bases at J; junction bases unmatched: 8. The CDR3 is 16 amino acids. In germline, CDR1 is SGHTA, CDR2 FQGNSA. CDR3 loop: CASSARPGLASYEQYF. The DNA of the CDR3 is TGTGCCAGCAGCGCGCGGCCGGGACTAGCCTCCTACGAGCAGTACTTC.

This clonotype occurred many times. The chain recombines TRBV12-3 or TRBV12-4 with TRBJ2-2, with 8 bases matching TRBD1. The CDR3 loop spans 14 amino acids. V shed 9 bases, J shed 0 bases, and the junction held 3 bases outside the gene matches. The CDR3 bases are TGTGCCAGTGGGGGACAGGCGAACACCGGGGAGCTGTTTTTT. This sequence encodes CASGGQANTGELFF.

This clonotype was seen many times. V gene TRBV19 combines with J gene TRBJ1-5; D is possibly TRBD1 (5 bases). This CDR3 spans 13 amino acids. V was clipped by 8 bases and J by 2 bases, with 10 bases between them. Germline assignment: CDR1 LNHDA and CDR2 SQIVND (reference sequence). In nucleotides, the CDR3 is TGTGCCAGTTTGGGCAGGGGCAATCAGCCCCAGCATTTT. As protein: CASLGRGNQPQHF.

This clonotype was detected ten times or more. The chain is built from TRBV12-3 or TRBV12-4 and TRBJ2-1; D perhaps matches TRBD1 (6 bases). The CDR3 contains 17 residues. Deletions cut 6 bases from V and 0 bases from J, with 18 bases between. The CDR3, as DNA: TGTGCCAGCAGCCCACGTATGGACAGTCTCTCCTACAATGAGCAGTTCTTC. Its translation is CASSPRMDSLSYNEQFF.

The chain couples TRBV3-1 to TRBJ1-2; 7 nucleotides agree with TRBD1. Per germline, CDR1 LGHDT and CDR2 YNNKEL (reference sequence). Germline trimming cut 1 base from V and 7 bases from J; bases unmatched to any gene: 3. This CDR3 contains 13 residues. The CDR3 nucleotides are TGTGCCAGCAGCCAAGGAGGGGGCAGTGGCTACACCTTC. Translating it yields CASSQGGGSGYTF.

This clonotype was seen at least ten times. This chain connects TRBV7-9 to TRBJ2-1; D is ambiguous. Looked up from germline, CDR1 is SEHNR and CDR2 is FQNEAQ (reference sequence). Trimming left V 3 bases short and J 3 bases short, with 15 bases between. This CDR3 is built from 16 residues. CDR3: CASSLGLGLNYNEQFF. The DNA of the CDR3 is TGTGCCAGCAGCTTGGGGTTAGGCCTGAACTACAATGAGCAGTTCTTC.

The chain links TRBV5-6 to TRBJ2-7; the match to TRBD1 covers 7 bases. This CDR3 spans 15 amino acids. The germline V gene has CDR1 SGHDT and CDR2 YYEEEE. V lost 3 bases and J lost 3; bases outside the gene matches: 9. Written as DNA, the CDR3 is TGTGCCAGCAGCTCCTGGACCTACAGGGGCTACGAGCAGTACGTC. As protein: CASSSWTYRGYEQYV.

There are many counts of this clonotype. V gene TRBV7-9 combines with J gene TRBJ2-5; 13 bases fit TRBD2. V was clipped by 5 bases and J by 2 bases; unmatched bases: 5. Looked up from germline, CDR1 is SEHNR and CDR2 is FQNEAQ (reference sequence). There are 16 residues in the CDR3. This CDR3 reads CASSLGTSGNQETQYF. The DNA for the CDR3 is TGTGCCAGCAGCCTGGGGACTAGCGGGAATCAAGAGACCCAGTACTTC.

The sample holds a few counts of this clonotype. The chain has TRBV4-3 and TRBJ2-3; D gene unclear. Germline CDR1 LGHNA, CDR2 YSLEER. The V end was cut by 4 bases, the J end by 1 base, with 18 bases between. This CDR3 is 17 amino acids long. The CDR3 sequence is CASSPHTAFTGTDTQYF. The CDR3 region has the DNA TGCGCCAGCAGCCCGCATACAGCTTTTACTGGCACAGATACGCAGTATTTT.

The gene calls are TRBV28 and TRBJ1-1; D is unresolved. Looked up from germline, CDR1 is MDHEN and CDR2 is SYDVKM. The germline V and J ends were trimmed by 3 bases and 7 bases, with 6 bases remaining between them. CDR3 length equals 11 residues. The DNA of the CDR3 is TGTGCCAGCAGTTTTAAGAGTGAAGCTTTCTTT. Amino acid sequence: CASSFKSEAFF.

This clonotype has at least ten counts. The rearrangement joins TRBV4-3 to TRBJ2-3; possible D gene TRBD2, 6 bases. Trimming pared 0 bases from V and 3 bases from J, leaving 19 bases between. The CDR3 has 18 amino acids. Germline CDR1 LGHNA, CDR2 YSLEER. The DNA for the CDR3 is TGCGCCAGCAGCCAAGATGATCGGTTTAGCGGTAAAACAGATACGCAGTATTTT. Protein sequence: CASSQDDRFSGKTDTQYF.

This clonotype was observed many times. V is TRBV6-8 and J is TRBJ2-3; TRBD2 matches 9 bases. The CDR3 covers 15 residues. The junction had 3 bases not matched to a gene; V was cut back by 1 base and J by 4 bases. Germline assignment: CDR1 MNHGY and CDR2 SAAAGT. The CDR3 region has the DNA TGTGCCAGCAGTTACTTGGCGGGAGGGGCAGATACGCAGTATTTT. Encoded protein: CASSYLAGGADTQYF.

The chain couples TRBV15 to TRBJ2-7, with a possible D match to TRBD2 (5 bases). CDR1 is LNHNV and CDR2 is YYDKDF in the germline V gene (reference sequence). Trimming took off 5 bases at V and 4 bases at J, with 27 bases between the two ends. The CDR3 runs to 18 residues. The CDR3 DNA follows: TGTGCCACCAGCGGGAGACAAGTCTCACCCAACCTCGGATACGAGCAGTACTTC. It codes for CATSGRQVSPNLGYEQYF.

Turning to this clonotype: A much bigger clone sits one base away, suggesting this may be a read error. The CDR3 spells CASIRAELTGELFF. As DNA, the CDR3 is TGTGCCAGCATTAGAGCGGAGCTCACCGGGGAGCTGTTTTTT. The rearrangement joins TRBV9 to TRBJ2-2, with TRBD2 as a possible D gene (5 bases). Germline CDR1 and CDR2: SGDLS and YYNGEE. CDR3 length: 14 residues. Between the trimmed V and J ends, which lost 6 bases and 4 bases, there was a span of 13 bases.

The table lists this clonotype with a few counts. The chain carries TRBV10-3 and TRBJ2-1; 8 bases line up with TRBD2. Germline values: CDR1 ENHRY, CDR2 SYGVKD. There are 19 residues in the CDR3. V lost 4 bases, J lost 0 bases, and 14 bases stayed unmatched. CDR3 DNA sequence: TGTGCCATCAGTGTAGGGTTGGGTAGCGGGGTAAGCTCCTACAATGAGCAGTTCTTC. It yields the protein CAISVGLGSGVSSYNEQFF.

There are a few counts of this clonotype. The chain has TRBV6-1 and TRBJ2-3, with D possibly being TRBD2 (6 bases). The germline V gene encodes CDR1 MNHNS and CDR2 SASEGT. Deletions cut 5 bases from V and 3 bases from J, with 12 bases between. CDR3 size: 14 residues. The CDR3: CASSPGLVTDTQYF. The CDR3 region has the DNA TGTGCCAGCAGTCCGGGACTCGTGACAGATACGCAGTATTTT.

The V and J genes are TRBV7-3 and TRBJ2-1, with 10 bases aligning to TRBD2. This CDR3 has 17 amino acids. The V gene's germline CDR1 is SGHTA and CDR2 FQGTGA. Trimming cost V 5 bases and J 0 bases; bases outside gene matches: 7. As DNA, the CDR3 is TGTGCCAGCAGCCCCCGACTAGCGGGTCCCTCCTACAATGAGCAGTTCTTC. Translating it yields CASSPRLAGPSYNEQFF.

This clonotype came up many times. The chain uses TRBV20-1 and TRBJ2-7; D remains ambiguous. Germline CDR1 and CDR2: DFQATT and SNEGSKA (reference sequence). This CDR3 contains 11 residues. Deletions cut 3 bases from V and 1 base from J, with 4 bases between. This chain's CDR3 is CSASGSYEQYF. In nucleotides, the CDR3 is TGCAGTGCTAGTGGATCCTACGAGCAGTACTTC.

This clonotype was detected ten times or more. The CDR3 reads CASSSGPSRGGYGYTF. CDR3 in DNA: TGTGCCAGCAGCTCAGGACCGAGCCGCGGGGGCTATGGCTACACCTTC. V and J are TRBV7-2 and TRBJ1-2; D might be TRBD1 (5 bases). V was shortened by 4 bases and J by 4 bases, with 19 bases between the two germline ends. CDR1 SGHTA and CDR2 FQGNSA come from the germline V gene. CDR3 length equals 16 residues.

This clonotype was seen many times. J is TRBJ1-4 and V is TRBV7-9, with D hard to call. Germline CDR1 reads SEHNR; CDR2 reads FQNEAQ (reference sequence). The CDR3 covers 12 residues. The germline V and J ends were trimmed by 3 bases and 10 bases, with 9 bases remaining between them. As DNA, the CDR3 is TGTGCCAGCAGCTTGGACCATGGAAAACTGTTTTTT. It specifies CASSLDHGKLFF.

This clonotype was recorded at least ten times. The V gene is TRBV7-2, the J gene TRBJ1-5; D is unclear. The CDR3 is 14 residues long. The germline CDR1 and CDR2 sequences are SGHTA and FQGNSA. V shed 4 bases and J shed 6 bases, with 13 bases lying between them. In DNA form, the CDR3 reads TGTGCCAGCAGCTGGATCGAAGGGAGTCAGCCCCAGCATTTT. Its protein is CASSWIEGSQPQHF.

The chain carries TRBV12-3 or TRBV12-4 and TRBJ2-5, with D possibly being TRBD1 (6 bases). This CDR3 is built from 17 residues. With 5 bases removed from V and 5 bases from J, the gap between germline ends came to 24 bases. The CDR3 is CASSNLQGAPHSETQYF. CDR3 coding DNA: TGTGCCAGCAGTAACCTACAGGGCGCACCGCACTCGGAGACCCAGTACTTC.

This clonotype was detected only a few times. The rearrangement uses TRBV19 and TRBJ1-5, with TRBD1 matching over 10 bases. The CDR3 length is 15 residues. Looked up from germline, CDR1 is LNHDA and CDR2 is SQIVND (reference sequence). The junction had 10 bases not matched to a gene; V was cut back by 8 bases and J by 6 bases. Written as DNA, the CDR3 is TGTGCCAGTGGCTCGCCATGGACAGGGGGTCAGCCCCAGCATTTT. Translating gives CASGSPWTGGQPQHF.

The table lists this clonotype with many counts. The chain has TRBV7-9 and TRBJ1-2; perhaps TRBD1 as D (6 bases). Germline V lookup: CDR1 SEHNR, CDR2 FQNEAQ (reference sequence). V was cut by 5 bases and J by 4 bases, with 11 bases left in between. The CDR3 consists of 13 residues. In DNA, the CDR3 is TGTGCCAGCAGCCCGGACAGCGCCTATGGCTACACCTTC. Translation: CASSPDSAYGYTF.